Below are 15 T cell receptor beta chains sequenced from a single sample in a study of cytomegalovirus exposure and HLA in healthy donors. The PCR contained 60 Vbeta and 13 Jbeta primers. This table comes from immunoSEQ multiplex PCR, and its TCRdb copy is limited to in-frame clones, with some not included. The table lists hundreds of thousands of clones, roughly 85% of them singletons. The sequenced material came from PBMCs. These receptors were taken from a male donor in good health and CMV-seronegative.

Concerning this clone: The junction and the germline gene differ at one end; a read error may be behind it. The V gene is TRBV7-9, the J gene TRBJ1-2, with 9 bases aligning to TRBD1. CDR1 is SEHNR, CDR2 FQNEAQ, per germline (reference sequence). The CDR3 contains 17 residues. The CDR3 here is CSSSPFRGTGITYGYTF. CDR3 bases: TGTTCCAGCAGCCCTTTCCGGGGGACAGGGATCACCTATGGCTACACCTTC.

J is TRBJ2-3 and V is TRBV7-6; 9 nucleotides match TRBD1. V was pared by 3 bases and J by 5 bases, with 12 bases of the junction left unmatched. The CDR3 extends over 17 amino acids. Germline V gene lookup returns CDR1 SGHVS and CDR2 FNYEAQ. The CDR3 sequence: CASSLPRDREGGDTQYF. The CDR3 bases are TGTGCCAGCAGCTTGCCCCGGGACAGGGAGGGGGGAGATACGCAGTATTTT.

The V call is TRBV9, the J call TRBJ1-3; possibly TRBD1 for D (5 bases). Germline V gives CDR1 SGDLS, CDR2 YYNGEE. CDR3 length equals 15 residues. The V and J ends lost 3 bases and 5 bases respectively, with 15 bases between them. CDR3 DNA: TGTGCCAGCAGCGGGATGGGGGGGTCCAGAAACACCATATATTTT. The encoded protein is CASSGMGGSRNTIYF.

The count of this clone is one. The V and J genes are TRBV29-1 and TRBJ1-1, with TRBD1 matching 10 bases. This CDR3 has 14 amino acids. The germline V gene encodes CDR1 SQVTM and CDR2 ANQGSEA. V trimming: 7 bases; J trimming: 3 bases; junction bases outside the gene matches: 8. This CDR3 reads CSAGGTGEDTEAFF. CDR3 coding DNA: TGCAGCGCTGGGGGGACAGGGGAAGACACTGAAGCTTTCTTT.

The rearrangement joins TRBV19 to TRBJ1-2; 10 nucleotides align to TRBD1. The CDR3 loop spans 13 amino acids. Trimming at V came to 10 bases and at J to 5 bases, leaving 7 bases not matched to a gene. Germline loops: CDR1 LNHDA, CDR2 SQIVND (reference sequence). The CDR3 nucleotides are TGTGCCACCTCGGGACAGGGGCCTTATGGCTACACCTTC. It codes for CATSGQGPYGYTF. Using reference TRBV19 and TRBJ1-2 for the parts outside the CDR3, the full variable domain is DGGITQSPKYLFRKEGQNVTLSCEQNLNHDAMYWYRQDPGQGLRLIYYSQIVNDFQKGDIAEGYSVSREKKESFPLTVTSAQKNPTAFYLCATSGQGPYGYTFGSGTRLTVV.

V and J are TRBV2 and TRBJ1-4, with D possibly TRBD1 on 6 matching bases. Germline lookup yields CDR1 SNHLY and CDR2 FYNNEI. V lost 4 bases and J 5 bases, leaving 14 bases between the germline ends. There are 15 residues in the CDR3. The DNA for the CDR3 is TGTGCCAGCAGTGGTGTTGGGCAGGGGAATGAAAAACTGTTTTTT. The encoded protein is CASSGVGQGNEKLFF.

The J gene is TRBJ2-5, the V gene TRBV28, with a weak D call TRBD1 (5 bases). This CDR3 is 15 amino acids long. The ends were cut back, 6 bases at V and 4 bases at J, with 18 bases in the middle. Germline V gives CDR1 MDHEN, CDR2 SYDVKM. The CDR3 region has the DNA TGTGCCAGCAGCTCTGCCGGGCCTAGGGGAGAGACCCAGTACTTC. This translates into CASSSAGPRGETQYF.

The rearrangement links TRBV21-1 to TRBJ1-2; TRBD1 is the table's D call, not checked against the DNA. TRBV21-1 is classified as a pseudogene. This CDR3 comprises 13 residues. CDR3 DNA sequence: TGTGCCAGCAGGCGACAGGGGGGATATGGCTACACCTTC. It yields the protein CASRRQGGYGYTF.

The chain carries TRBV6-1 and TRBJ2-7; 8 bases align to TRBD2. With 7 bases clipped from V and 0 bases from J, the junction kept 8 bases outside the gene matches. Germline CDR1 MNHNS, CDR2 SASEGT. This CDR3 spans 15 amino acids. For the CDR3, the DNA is TGTGCCAGCACCCCGGGGGGGACGGTCTCCTACGAGCAGTACTTC. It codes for CASTPGGTVSYEQYF.

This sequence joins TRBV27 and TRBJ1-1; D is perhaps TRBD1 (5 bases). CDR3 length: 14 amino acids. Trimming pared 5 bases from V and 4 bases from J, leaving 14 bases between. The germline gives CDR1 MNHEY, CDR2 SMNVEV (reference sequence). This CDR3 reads CASSQIGGSTEAFF. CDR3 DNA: TGTGCCAGCAGTCAGATCGGGGGAAGCACTGAAGCTTTCTTT.

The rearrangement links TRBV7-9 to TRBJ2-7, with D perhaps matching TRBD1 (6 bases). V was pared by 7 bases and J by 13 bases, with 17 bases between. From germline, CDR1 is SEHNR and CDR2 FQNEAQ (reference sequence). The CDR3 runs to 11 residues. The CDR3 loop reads CASTDLRGSYF. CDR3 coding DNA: TGTGCCAGCACCGACCTCAGGGGCTCATACTTC.

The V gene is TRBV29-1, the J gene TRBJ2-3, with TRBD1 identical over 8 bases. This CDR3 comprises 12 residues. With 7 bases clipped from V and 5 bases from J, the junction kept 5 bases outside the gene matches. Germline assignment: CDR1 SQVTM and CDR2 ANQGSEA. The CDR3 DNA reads TGCAGCGACCAAACAGGGGGAGATACGCAGTATTTT. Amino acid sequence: CSDQTGGDTQYF.

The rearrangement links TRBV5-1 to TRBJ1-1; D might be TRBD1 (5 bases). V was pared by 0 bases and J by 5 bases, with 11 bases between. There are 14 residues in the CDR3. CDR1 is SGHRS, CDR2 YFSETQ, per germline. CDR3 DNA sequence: TGCGCCAGCAGCTTGGGAGGGGAGGGAACTGAAGCTTTCTTT. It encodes CASSLGGEGTEAFF.

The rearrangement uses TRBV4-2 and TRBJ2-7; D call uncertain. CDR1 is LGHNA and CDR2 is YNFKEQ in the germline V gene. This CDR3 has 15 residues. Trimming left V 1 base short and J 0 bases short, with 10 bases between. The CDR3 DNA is TGTGCCAGCAGCCAAGGTGAGAGGAGCTCCTACGAGCAGTACTTC. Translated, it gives CASSQGERSSYEQYF.

The CDR3 loop reads CASSLIRYTGELFF. DNA of the CDR3: TGTGCCAGCAGTTTAATACGGTACACCGGGGAGCTGTTTTTT. V gene TRBV28 combines with J gene TRBJ2-2; D gene uncertain. In germline, CDR1 is MDHEN, CDR2 SYDVKM. Trimming cost V 2 bases and J 3 bases, with 7 bases left between them. The length of the CDR3 is 14 residues. The variable domain in full, with the rest retrieved from reference TRBV28 and TRBJ2-2, is DVKVTQSSRYLVKRTGEKVFLECVQDMDHENMFWYRQDPGLGLRLIYFSYDVKMKEKGDIPEGYSVSREKKERFSLILESASTNQTSMYLCASSLIRYTGELFFGEGSRLTVL.